One sample yielded the 5 T cell receptor beta chains listed below, sequenced in a study of cytomegalovirus exposure and HLA in healthy donors. It was with 60 Vbeta and 13 Jbeta primers that the PCR ran. TCRdb keeps only in-frame clones here, not all; method: immunoSEQ multiplex PCR. The listing contains 130,000 to 150,000 clones. The sample taken for sequencing was PBMCs. These receptors all come from a woman aged 50 to 60 in good health and CMV-seronegative.

This chain links TRBV9 with TRBJ2-3; 7 bases agree with TRBD2. CDR1 is SGDLS and CDR2 is YYNGEE in the germline V gene. V lost 0 bases, J lost 1 base, and 5 bases stayed unmatched. The CDR3 covers 16 residues. The CDR3 DNA reads as TGTGCCAGCAGCGTAGGAACGGGAGGAGGCACAGATACGCAGTATTTT. It encodes CASSVGTGGGTDTQYF.

The V and J genes are TRBV30 and TRBJ1-1; 7 bases align to TRBD1. Germline loops: CDR1 GTSNPN, CDR2 SVGIG (reference sequence). The CDR3 is made up of 14 amino acids. Germline trimming cut 1 base from V and 0 bases from J; bases unmatched to any gene: 2. CDR3 residues: CAWSEGALNTEAFF. The DNA for the CDR3 is TGTGCCTGGAGTGAGGGGGCCCTGAACACTGAAGCTTTCTTT.

J is TRBJ2-3 and V is TRBV5-6; tentative D call: TRBD1 (6 bases). In germline, CDR1 is SGHDT, CDR2 YYEEEE. Between the trimmed V and J ends, which lost 4 bases and 2 bases, there was a span of 17 bases. CDR3 length: 16 residues. CDR3 nucleotide sequence: TGTGCCAGCAGCCCGCCGGACAGAACCTACACAGATACGCAGTATTTT. The encoded protein is CASSPPDRTYTDTQYF. The full variable domain, completed using reference TRBV5-6 and TRBJ2-3, is DAGVTQSPTHLIKTRGQQVTLRCSPKSGHDTVSWYQQALGQGPQFIFQYYEEEERQRGNFPDRFSGHQFPNYSSELNVNALLLGDSALYLCASSPPDRTYTDTQYFGPGTRLTVL.

The chain combines TRBV2 with TRBJ1-5; D might be TRBD1 (5 bases). V gave up 0 bases and J gave up 2 bases, with 8 bases separating them. Germline values: CDR1 SNHLY, CDR2 FYNNEI. The CDR3 contains 15 residues. The CDR3 nucleotides read TGTGCCAGCAGTGAAGCCCCGGGGGGCAATCAGCCCCAGCATTTT. Amino acid sequence: CASSEAPGGNQPQHF.

J is TRBJ1-3 and V is TRBV5-1; 7 positions match TRBD1. J was trimmed by 0 bases and V by 3 bases; bases with no gene match: 3. Germline CDR1 and CDR2: SGHRS and YFSETQ. The CDR3 spans 15 residues. This chain's CDR3 is CASSWGQSSGNTIYF. The CDR3 DNA sequence: TGCGCCAGCAGCTGGGGACAGAGCTCTGGAAACACCATATATTTT.